This TCR beta chain was sequenced for a study of T cell responses to AZD1222 COVID-19 vaccine. Overall study: Pooling covered second doses at about 4 or about 12 weeks.

Study findings and constraints: CD4 TCRs linked to vaccination spanned spike, dominating at 160-218 and 743-854. Most donors were white British, females outnumbered males, and clonal diversity was possibly underestimated. Spike-specific TCR breadth and depth both grew after two AZD1222 doses.

Profiling relied on immunoSEQ multiplex PCR, and the TCRdb table lists in-frame clones only, not all of them. The sample records 100,000 to 150,000 clones, less than 90% being singletons. V lost 6 bases to trimming and J lost 4 bases; unmatched junction nucleotides: 4. This CDR3 region has 13 residues. Germline-derived CDR1 and CDR2 are MNHEY and SVGAGI. With respect to this clone: Its antigen is unidentified.

The specimen was peripheral blood, collected on day 0 of AZD1222 vaccination. This clonotype was obtained from an adult in good health. V is TRBV6-5 and J is TRBJ2-7, with 9 nucleotides matching TRBD1. DNA for the CDR3: TGTGCCAGCAGCCGGGACAGGGCTTACGAGCAGTACTTC. Residues: CASSRDRAYEQYF.